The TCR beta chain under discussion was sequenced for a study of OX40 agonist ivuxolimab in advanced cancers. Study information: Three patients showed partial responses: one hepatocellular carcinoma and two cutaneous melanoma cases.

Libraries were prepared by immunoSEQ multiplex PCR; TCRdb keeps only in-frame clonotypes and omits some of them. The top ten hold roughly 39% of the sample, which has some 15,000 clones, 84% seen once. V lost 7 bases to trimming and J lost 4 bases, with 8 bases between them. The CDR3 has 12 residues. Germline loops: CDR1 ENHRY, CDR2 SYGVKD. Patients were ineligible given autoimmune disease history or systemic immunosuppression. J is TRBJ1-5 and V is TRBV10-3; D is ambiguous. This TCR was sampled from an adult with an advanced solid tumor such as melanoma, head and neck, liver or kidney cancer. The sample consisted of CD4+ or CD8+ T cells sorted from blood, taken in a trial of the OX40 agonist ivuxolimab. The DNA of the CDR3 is TGTGCCATCACCCCCCCGAATCAGCCCCAGCATTTT. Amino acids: CAITPPNQPQHF.